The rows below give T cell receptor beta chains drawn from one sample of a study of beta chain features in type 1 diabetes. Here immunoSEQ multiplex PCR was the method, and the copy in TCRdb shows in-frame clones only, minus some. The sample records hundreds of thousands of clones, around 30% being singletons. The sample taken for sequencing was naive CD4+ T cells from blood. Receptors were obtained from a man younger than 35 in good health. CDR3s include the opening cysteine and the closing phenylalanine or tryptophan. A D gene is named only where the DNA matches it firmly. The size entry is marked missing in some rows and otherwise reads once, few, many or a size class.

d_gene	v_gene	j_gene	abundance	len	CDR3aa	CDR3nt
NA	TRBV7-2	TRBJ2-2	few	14	CASSLASGTGELFF	TGTGCCAGCAGCTTAGCTAGCGGAACCGGGGAGCTGTTTTTT
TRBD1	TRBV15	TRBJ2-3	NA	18	CATSRGDSRSSSTDTQYF	TGTGCCACCAGCAGAGGGGACAGCCGTTCATCTAGCACAGATACGCAGTATTTT
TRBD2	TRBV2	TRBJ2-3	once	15	CASRPLAGVVDTQYF	TGTGCCAGCAGACCACTAGCGGGAGTTGTAGATACGCAGTATTTT
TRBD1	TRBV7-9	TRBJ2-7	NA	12	CAMGQNNREQYF	TGTGCCATGGGACAGAATAATAGGGAGCAGTACTTC
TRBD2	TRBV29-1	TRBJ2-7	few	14	CSVTTSGASYEQYF	TGCAGCGTTACCACTAGCGGGGCTTCCTACGAGCAGTACTTC
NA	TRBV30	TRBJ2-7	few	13	CAWSAGRAHEQYF	TGTGCCTGGAGTGCTGGTAGGGCCCACGAGCAGTACTTC
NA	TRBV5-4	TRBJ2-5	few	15	CASSLDRDNEETQYF	TGTGCCAGCAGCTTGGACCGGGACAACGAAGAGACCCAGTACTTC
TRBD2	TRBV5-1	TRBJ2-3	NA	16	CASSLRTSGNWGTQYF	TGCGCCAGCAGCTTGAGAACTAGCGGGAATTGGGGTACGCAGTATTTT
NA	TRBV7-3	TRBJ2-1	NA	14	CASSLRTSHNEQFF	TGTGCCAGCAGCTTGAGAACTAGCCACAATGAGCAGTTCTTC
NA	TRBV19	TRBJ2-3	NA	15	CASRRRDPYTDTQYF	TGTGCCAGTAGACGCCGGGACCCGTACACAGATACGCAGTATTTT
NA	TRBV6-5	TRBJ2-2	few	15	CASRHENRAAGELFF	TGTGCCAGCAGACATGAAAACAGGGCCGCCGGGGAGCTGTTTTTT
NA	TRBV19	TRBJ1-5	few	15	CASSPAGRGNQPQHF	TGTGCCAGTAGTCCCGCAGGGAGAGGCAATCAGCCCCAGCATTTT
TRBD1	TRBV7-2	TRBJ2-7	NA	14	CASSFRDRAYEQYF	TGTGCCAGCAGCTTCCGGGACAGGGCCTACGAGCAGTACTTC
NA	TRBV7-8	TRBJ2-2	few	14	CASSTGRGTGELFF	TGTGCCAGCAGCACAGGGAGGGGCACCGGGGAGCTGTTTTTT
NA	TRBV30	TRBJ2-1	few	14	CAWSVLAGRNEQFF	TGTGCCTGGAGTGTACTCGCAGGGAGGAATGAGCAGTTCTTC
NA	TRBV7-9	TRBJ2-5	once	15	CASSLVGGFQETQYF	TGTGCCAGCAGCTTAGTAGGCGGGTTTCAAGAGACCCAGTACTTC
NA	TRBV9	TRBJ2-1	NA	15	CASSLRGAAYNEQFF	TGTGCCAGCAGCCTTAGGGGGGCAGCTTACAATGAGCAGTTCTTC
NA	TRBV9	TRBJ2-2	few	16	CASSVGAPTRTGELFF	TGTGCCAGCAGCGTAGGCGCACCCACACGGACCGGGGAGCTGTTTTTT
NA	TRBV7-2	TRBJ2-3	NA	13	CASSLDPGRTQYF	TGTGCCAGCAGCTTGGACCCGGGACGGACGCAGTATTTT
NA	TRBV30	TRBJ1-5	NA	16	CAWSVKGGIGNQPQHF	TGTGCCTGGAGTGTGAAAGGGGGAATCGGCAATCAGCCCCAGCATTTT
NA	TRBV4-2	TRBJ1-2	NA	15	CASSQDPRGADGYTF	TGTGCCAGCAGCCAAGACCCACGGGGGGCGGATGGCTACACCTTC
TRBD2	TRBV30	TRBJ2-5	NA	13	CAWIGLAKETQYF	TGTGCCTGGATCGGACTAGCCAAAGAGACCCAGTACTTC
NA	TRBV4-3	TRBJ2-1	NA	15	CASSQDPRDRYEQFF	TGCGCCAGCAGCCAAGATCCGAGGGACCGGTATGAGCAGTTCTTC
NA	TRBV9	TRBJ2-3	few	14	CASVRDFGTDTQYF	TGTGCCTCCGTCCGGGACTTCGGCACAGATACGCAGTATTTT
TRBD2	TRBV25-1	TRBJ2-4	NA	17	CASSESAGGHSNNIQYF	TGTGCCAGCAGTGAATCGGCGGGAGGGCATTCGAATAACATTCAGTACTTC
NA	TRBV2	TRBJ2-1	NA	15	CASSELGLDYNEQFF	TGTGCCAGCAGTGAATTGGGACTGGATTACAATGAGCAGTTCTTC
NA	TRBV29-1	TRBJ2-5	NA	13	CSVEGGIGETQYF	TGCAGCGTTGAAGGCGGGATAGGAGAGACCCAGTACTTC
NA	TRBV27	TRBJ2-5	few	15	CASSSRAGVTETQYF	TGTGCCAGCAGTTCCCGGGCAGGCGTAACCGAGACCCAGTACTTC
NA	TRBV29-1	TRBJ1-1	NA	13	CSVAVRADTEAFF	TGCAGCGTTGCAGTCAGGGCGGACACTGAAGCTTTCTTT
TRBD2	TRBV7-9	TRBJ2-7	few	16	CASSLVGGSFSYEQYF	TGTGCCAGCAGCTTAGTTGGCGGGAGTTTCTCTTACGAGCAGTACTTC
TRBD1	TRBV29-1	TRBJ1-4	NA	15	CSVEDRGTENEKLFF	TGCAGCGTTGAAGATAGGGGGACAGAAAATGAAAAACTGTTTTTT
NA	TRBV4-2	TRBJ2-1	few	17	CASSQDGGSGTYNEQFF	TGTGCCAGCAGCCAAGATGGAGGGTCTGGGACCTACAATGAGCAGTTCTTC
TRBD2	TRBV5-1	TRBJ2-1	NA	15	CASSWASGSHNEQFF	TGCGCCAGCAGCTGGGCTAGCGGGAGCCACAATGAGCAGTTCTTC
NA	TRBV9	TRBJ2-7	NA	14	CASSPRTASYEQYF	TGTGCCAGCAGCCCGAGGACAGCATCCTACGAGCAGTACTTC
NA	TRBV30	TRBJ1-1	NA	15	CAWSVWRGMNTEAFF	TGTGCCTGGAGTGTGTGGCGGGGAATGAACACTGAAGCTTTCTTT
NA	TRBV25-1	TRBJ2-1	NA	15	CASAPVREFYNEQFF	TGTGCCAGCGCCCCCGTCAGGGAGTTCTACAATGAGCAGTTCTTC
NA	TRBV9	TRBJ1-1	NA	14	CASSAGTLHTEAFF	TGTGCCAGCAGCGCAGGGACACTTCACACTGAAGCTTTCTTT
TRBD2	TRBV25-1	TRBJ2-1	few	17	CASSALGGPLSGNEQFF	TGTGCCAGCAGCGCACTGGGAGGGCCGTTGAGTGGCAATGAGCAGTTCTTC
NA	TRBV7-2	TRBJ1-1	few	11	CASRRNTEAFF	TGTGCCAGCCGGCGGAACACTGAAGCTTTCTTT
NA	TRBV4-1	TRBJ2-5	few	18	CASSLGQSTASGQETQYF	TGCGCCAGCAGCCTCGGACAGAGTACCGCTAGCGGACAAGAGACCCAGTACTTC